This entry lists 31 T cell receptor beta chains sequenced from one sample in a study of shared clonotypes between healthy human individuals. The method was immunoSEQ multiplex PCR; TCRdb's version includes in-frame clones alone and lacks a portion of them. The table records 1,500,000 or so clones, roughly 97% of them present only once. The sequenced sample was naive CD4+ T cells sorted from blood. Subset: CD45RA+ positively selected. These receptors originate from a man aged 25 to 45 in good health.

The rearrangement uses TRBV7-6 and TRBJ2-1; 9 bases match TRBD1. Germline CDR1 and CDR2: SGHVS and FNYEAQ. This CDR3 has 16 residues. V shed 2 bases, J shed 3 bases, and the junction held 5 bases outside the gene matches. CDR3 DNA sequence: TGTGCCAGCAGCTTATTAGGGACAGGGTACTACAATGAGCAGTTCTTC. Its protein is CASSLLGTGYYNEQFF. Combining the CDR3 with reference TRBV7-6 and TRBJ2-1 gives the whole variable domain GAGVSQSPRYKVTKRGQDVALRCDPISGHVSLYWYRQALGQGPEFLTYFNYEAQQDKSGLPNDRFSAERPEGSISTLTIQRTEQRDSAMYRCASSLLGTGYYNEQFFGPGTRLTVL.

V is TRBV7-3 and J is TRBJ2-1, with TRBD1 identical over 7 bases. V shed 5 bases, J shed 0 bases, and the junction held 10 bases outside the gene matches. CDR3 length equals 17 residues. The germline V gene has CDR1 SGHTA and CDR2 FQGTGA. The CDR3, as DNA: TGTGCCAGCAGCATAGTAGGGGGCCGGAGCTCCTACAATGAGCAGTTCTTC. It specifies CASSIVGGRSSYNEQFF.

V and J are TRBV2 and TRBJ2-7, with D hard to call. This CDR3 spans 11 amino acids. The germline gives CDR1 SNHLY, CDR2 FYNNEI. The V and J ends lost 8 bases and 3 bases respectively, with 8 bases between them. In nucleotides, the CDR3 is TGTGCCAGCGGCCAGCTCTACGAGCAGTACTTC. It translates to CASGQLYEQYF.

The rearrangement uses TRBV5-8 and TRBJ2-7, with a weak D call TRBD2 (6 bases). Trimming took off 2 bases at V and 5 bases at J, with 14 bases between the two ends. CDR3 length: 14 amino acids. The germline V gene has CDR1 SGHTS and CDR2 YDEGEE. In nucleotides, the CDR3 is TGTGCCAGCAGCTTCTACCGGGGAGGTGACGAGCAGTACTTC. This translates into CASSFYRGGDEQYF. Complete variable domain (other parts from reference TRBV5-8 and TRBJ2-7): EAGVTQSPTHLIKTRGQQATLRCSPISGHTSVYWYQQALGLGLQFLLWYDEGEERNRGNFPPRFSGRQFPNYSSELNVNALELEDSALYLCASSFYRGGDEQYFGPGTRLTVT.

This chain links TRBV11-1 with TRBJ2-3; no clear D. CDR3 length equals 13 residues. Trimming took off 5 bases at V and 2 bases at J, with 8 bases between the two ends. The germline CDR1 and CDR2 sequences are SGHAT and FQDESV (reference sequence). CDR3 residues: CASSRVSTDTQYF. The CDR3 DNA reads TGTGCCAGCAGCCGCGTATCCACAGATACGCAGTATTTT.

The chain joins TRBV5-1 to TRBJ1-2, with 8 bases that match TRBD1. The CDR3 loop spans 14 amino acids. V lost 4 bases, J lost 7 bases, and 9 bases stayed unmatched. The germline V gene has CDR1 SGHRS and CDR2 YFSETQ. The CDR3, as DNA: TGCGCCAGCAGCCTATCCGGGACAGGTTTTGGCTACACCTTC. Protein sequence: CASSLSGTGFGYTF.

With respect to this clone: Other DNA sequences of this sample code for an identical CDR3. The chain uses TRBV2 and TRBJ2-5; D not resolved. Germline V gives CDR1 SNHLY, CDR2 FYNNEI. The CDR3 loop spans 12 amino acids. Trimming stripped 4 bases from V and 1 base from J, with 4 bases between. CDR3 residues: CASSVFQETQYF. The CDR3 DNA is TGTGCCAGCAGTGTCTTCCAAGAGACCCAGTACTTC.

This chain connects TRBV9 to TRBJ1-1; D gene ambiguous. In germline, CDR1 is SGDLS, CDR2 YYNGEE. This CDR3 spans 13 amino acids. V lost 0 bases to trimming and J lost 4 bases, with 7 bases between them. CDR3 residues: CASSVEEGTEAFF. CDR3 DNA: TGTGCCAGCAGCGTAGAAGAGGGCACTGAAGCTTTCTTT.

This chain links TRBV29-1 with TRBJ2-4, with a weak D call TRBD2 (5 bases). Trimming took 6 bases from V and 1 from J, leaving 10 bases between them. Germline V gene sequence: CDR1 SQVTM, CDR2 ANQGSEA. The CDR3 is made up of 13 amino acids. In DNA form, the CDR3 reads TGCAGCGTGAGCCGGAGGGCCAAAAACATTCAGTACTTC. It translates to CSVSRRAKNIQYF.

This clone was counted a single time. The chain joins TRBV10-3 to TRBJ2-1, with a weak D call TRBD2 (5 bases). V lost 3 bases to trimming and J lost 7 bases, with 10 bases between them. The CDR3 loop spans 13 amino acids. Germline CDR1 reads ENHRY; CDR2 reads SYGVKD. The CDR3 bases are TGTGCCATCAGTGAAAGGTGGGAGAATGAGCAGTTCTTC. It specifies CAISERWENEQFF.

The rearrangement links TRBV9 to TRBJ2-3; 11 bases are a match to TRBD2. Germline V CDR1 and CDR2: SGDLS, YYNGEE. The CDR3 has 17 amino acids. Trimming cost V 4 bases and J 0 bases; bases outside gene matches: 7. The DNA for the CDR3 is TGTGCCAGCAGCTTCTCTGGGACTAGCGGTAGCACAGATACGCAGTATTTT. This sequence encodes CASSFSGTSGSTDTQYF.

For this clone: The same CDR3 arises from other DNA sequences in this sample as well. The V gene is TRBV7-9, the J gene TRBJ1-1, with unresolved D. The CDR3 loop spans 13 amino acids. Germline V gene lookup returns CDR1 SEHNR and CDR2 FQNEAQ (reference sequence). The V end lost 3 bases, the J end lost 3 bases, and 8 bases lay between the germline ends. In DNA, the CDR3 is TGTGCCAGCAGCTTTACAGTGGACACTGAAGCTTTCTTT. It specifies CASSFTVDTEAFF.

V is TRBV5-1 and J is TRBJ2-7; 14 bases are a match to TRBD2. In germline, CDR1 is SGHRS, CDR2 YFSETQ. This CDR3 has 16 amino acids. J gave up 3 bases and V 4 bases, and 6 bases lay outside the gene matches. In nucleotides, the CDR3 is TGCGCCAGCAGCGCTGGACTAGCGGGAGGACTCTACGAGCAGTACTTC. Protein: CASSAGLAGGLYEQYF.

The rearrangement uses TRBV6-1 and TRBJ2-7; the D is unclear. Trimming shortened V by 8 bases and J by 5 bases, and 13 bases separated the two germline ends. The length of the CDR3 is 12 residues. Germline V gene data show CDR1 as MNHNS and CDR2 as SASEGT. As DNA, the CDR3 is TGTGCCAGCGGACGGACCAGCCACGAGCAGTACTTC. Its translation is CASGRTSHEQYF.

The genes are TRBV9 and TRBJ1-4, with 7 bases matching TRBD1. CDR3 length equals 16 residues. V gave up 4 bases and J gave up 4 bases; unmatched junction bases: 10. Germline loops: CDR1 SGDLS, CDR2 YYNGEE. As DNA, the CDR3 is TGTGCCAGCAGCTTCAGTGGGGACAGAGTTAATGAAAAACTGTTTTTT. Its translation: CASSFSGDRVNEKLFF.

This chain connects TRBV19 to TRBJ2-7; 9 bases align to TRBD2. Trimming at V came to 5 bases and at J to 4 bases, leaving 9 bases not matched to a gene. The CDR3 has 15 amino acids. CDR1 is LNHDA and CDR2 is SQIVND in the germline V gene (reference sequence). The CDR3 bases are TGTGCCAGTAGTCTCCAGGCGGGAGGGTTGTACGAGCAGTACTTC. Translation: CASSLQAGGLYEQYF.

This rearrangement joins TRBV15 to TRBJ1-5, with TRBD1 as a possible D gene (6 bases). CDR3 length: 16 residues. Per germline, CDR1 LNHNV and CDR2 YYDKDF (reference sequence). V gave up 5 bases and J gave up 6 bases, with 20 bases separating them. Here the CDR3 DNA reads TGTGCCACCAGCTCGCCCTCCAAGGGGGTTACTCAGCCCCAGCATTTT. As protein: CATSSPSKGVTQPQHF.

This chain connects TRBV27 to TRBJ2-5, with D hard to call. The germline CDR1 and CDR2 sequences are MNHEY and SMNVEV (reference sequence). The CDR3 runs 12 residues. V was shortened by 3 bases and J by 5 bases, with 7 bases between the two germline ends. The DNA of the CDR3 is TGTGCCAGCAGTTTTATCGGTGAGACCCAGTACTTC. This codes for CASSFIGETQYF.

The V gene is TRBV30, the J gene TRBJ2-4, with 7 bases fitting TRBD2. The CDR3 is 13 residues long. Germline values: CDR1 GTSNPN, CDR2 SVGIG (reference sequence). Trimming took 0 bases from V and 8 from J; bases not matched to a gene: 4. This CDR3 reads CAWSVWEGHIQYF. In nucleotides, the CDR3 is TGTGCCTGGAGTGTGTGGGAGGGCCACATTCAGTACTTC.

This rearrangement joins TRBV7-2 to TRBJ1-1, with 10 bases matching TRBD1. Germline CDR1 and CDR2: SGHTA and FQGNSA. The CDR3 covers 16 residues. Losses at the gene ends were 5 bases for V and 0 bases for J; bases not matched to a gene: 6. The CDR3 DNA is TGTGCCAGCAGCCCTCCGGGACAGGGGATGAACACTGAAGCTTTCTTT. Its protein product is CASSPPGQGMNTEAFF. The complete variable domain, with remaining parts taken from reference TRBV7-2 and TRBJ1-1, reads GAGVSQSPSNKVTEKGKDVELRCDPISGHTALYWYRQSLGQGLEFLIYFQGNSAPDKSGLPSDRFSAERTGGSVSTLTIQRTQQEDSAVYLCASSPPGQGMNTEAFFGQGTRLTVV.

This chain links TRBV19 with TRBJ2-7; perhaps TRBD2 as D (5 bases). Trimming took off 7 bases at V and 0 bases at J, with 10 bases between the two ends. Germline V gene lookup returns CDR1 LNHDA and CDR2 SQIVND (reference sequence). CDR3 size: 13 residues. The CDR3 DNA is TGTGCCAGTAAAAGCGGAAGCTCCTACGAGCAGTACTTC. It yields the protein CASKSGSSYEQYF.

V gene TRBV28 combines with J gene TRBJ2-2, with D hard to call. Germline CDR1 MDHEN, CDR2 SYDVKM. This CDR3 region has 12 residues. Trimming took off 3 bases at V and 9 bases at J, with 8 bases between the two ends. As DNA, the CDR3 is TGTGCCAGCAGTTTGCGTTACAGGGAGCTGTTTTTT. It codes for CASSLRYRELFF.

The rearrangement joins TRBV7-2 to TRBJ2-7, with 10 bases aligning to TRBD2. The V gene's germline CDR1 is SGHTA and CDR2 FQGNSA. After removal of 2 bases from V and 4 bases from J, the junction contained 5 bases not matched to a gene. This CDR3 region has 15 residues. For the CDR3, the DNA is TGTGCCAGCAGCTTATTAGCTAGCGGGAGATACGAGCAGTACTTC. Protein product: CASSLLASGRYEQYF.

Written as DNA, the CDR3 is TGTGCCAGCAGTTTACAGGGACCTTTGGGCTACACCTTC. This translates into CASSLQGPLGYTF. V and J are TRBV28 and TRBJ1-2, with D tentatively TRBD1 (5 bases). Germline CDR1 is MDHEN and CDR2 is SYDVKM. Trimming took off 2 bases at V and 8 bases at J, with 12 bases between the two ends. CDR3 length: 13 residues.

The chain links TRBV7-6 to TRBJ2-1; 13 nucleotides align to TRBD2. The V gene end was trimmed by 6 bases and the J gene end by 0 bases; junction bases not matched to a gene: 8. This CDR3 contains 18 residues. CDR1 is SGHVS and CDR2 is FNYEAQ in the germline V gene. The CDR3 spells CASSGTSGNFDSYNEQFF. CDR3 DNA: TGTGCCAGCAGTGGGACTAGCGGGAACTTCGACTCCTACAATGAGCAGTTCTTC.

This chain joins TRBV4-3 and TRBJ2-5, with 9 bases identical to TRBD2. V dropped 1 base and J dropped 3; count of bases not matched to a gene: 0. Germline CDR1 and CDR2: LGHNA and YSLEER. The CDR3 loop spans 14 amino acids. The CDR3 DNA is TGCGCCAGCAGCCAAGGACTAGCGGAAGAGACCCAGTACTTC. Translated: CASSQGLAEETQYF.

This clone was detected only once. The gene calls are TRBV11-2 and TRBJ2-2, with 9 bases fitting TRBD1. The CDR3 runs 14 residues. Germline-derived CDR1 and CDR2 are SGHAT and FQNNGV. J was trimmed by 7 bases and V by 4 bases; bases with no gene match: 4. CDR3: CASSSEDRGGELFF. The CDR3 bases are TGTGCCAGCAGCTCCGAGGACAGGGGCGGGGAGCTGTTTTTT.

The chain has TRBV29-1 and TRBJ2-4, with TRBD2 as a possible D gene (6 bases). The CDR3 is 14 amino acids. CDR1 is SQVTM and CDR2 is ANQGSEA in the germline V gene. Trimming removed 7 bases at V and 0 bases at J, with 13 bases between. The DNA of the CDR3 is TGCAGCGCCCGATTTAGCGGAGCCAAAAACATTCAGTACTTC. Translated, it gives CSARFSGAKNIQYF.

The chain links TRBV7-9 to TRBJ2-7; maybe TRBD1 (6 bases). This CDR3 has 13 residues. CDR1 SEHNR and CDR2 FQNEAQ come from the germline V gene (reference sequence). The germline V and J ends were trimmed by 3 bases and 3 bases, with 9 bases remaining between them. CDR3 region: CASSLTGNYEQYF. The CDR3 nucleotides are TGTGCCAGCAGCTTGACAGGAAACTACGAGCAGTACTTC.

The V and J genes are TRBV4-3 and TRBJ2-5; TRBD2 matches at 8 bases. V trimming: 2 bases; J trimming: 1 base; junction bases outside the gene matches: 6. Per germline, CDR1 LGHNA and CDR2 YSLEER. CDR3 length: 16 amino acids. The DNA of the CDR3 is TGCGCCAGCAGCCAAATCGGGGGGGGAGCCCAAGAGACCCAGTACTTC. Its translation is CASSQIGGGAQETQYF.

The chain uses TRBV28 and TRBJ1-4; the D is unclear. Germline V lookup: CDR1 MDHEN, CDR2 SYDVKM. V was trimmed by 6 bases and J by 10 bases, leaving 12 bases between them. This CDR3 comprises 12 residues. The CDR3 bases are TGTGCCAGCAGACGCCGGTCGGGAAAACTGTTTTTT. Translated, it gives CASRRRSGKLFF.